Listed below are T cell receptor beta chains from one sample, sequenced in a study of T cells after yellow fever vaccination. TCRdb processed the 5' RACE reads anew with MiXCR; each CDR3 protein has one entry. The sample includes around 73,000 distinct CDR3 sequences, over 7.5% of them seen just once. The source material was CD8+ T cells sorted from PBMCs, sampled on the day of the yellow fever booster vaccination. All receptors come from a man younger than 40 who received the YFV17D yellow fever vaccine. Each CDR3 is given with its conserved first and last residue. Fields, in order: CDR3 protein, CDR3 DNA, J gene, V gene, D gene, clone size. The D gene is left open where the match is weak. Clone size is stated in some rows and not others, as once, few, many or a class when expanded.

CDR3: CATSNLPGTSGSKSDTQYF
DNA: TGTGCCACCAGCAACCTGCCCGGGACTAGCGGGAGTAAATCGGATACGCAGTATTTT
J: TRBJ2-3
V: TRBV15
D: TRBD2
size: few

CDR3: CASSFSLGGQNEQFF
DNA: TGTGCCAGCAGCTTTTCACTAGGAGGCCAGAATGAGCAGTTCTTC
J: TRBJ2-1
V: TRBV7-8
D: NA
size: NA

CDR3: CASTWAAGNEQYF
DNA: TGTGCCAGCACCTGGGCCGCGGGGAACGAGCAGTACTTC
J: TRBJ2-7
V: TRBV5-6
D: NA
size: few

CDR3: CASSSGLVTQYF
DNA: TGTGCCAGCAGCTCCGGACTAGTCACGCAGTATTTT
J: TRBJ2-3
V: TRBV7-2
D: TRBD2
size: NA

CDR3: CSVLSGSYNEQFF
DNA: TGCAGCGTTCTTAGCGGGAGTTACAATGAGCAGTTCTTC
J: TRBJ2-1
V: TRBV29-1
D: TRBD2
size: many

CDR3: CASSLTPGRIGSPLHF
DNA: TGCGCCAGCAGCCTGACCCCGGGCCGGATCGGTTCACCCCTCCACTTT
J: TRBJ1-6
V: TRBV5-1
D: NA
size: NA

CDR3: CASSQLAGVGNEQFF
DNA: TGTGCCAGCAGCCAACTAGCGGGAGTTGGCAATGAGCAGTTCTTC
J: TRBJ2-1
V: TRBV7-3
D: TRBD2
size: few

CDR3: CSVDPAGLMNEQFF
DNA: TGCAGCGTTGATCCAGCGGGATTGATGAATGAGCAGTTCTTC
J: TRBJ2-1
V: TRBV29-1
D: TRBD2
size: NA

CDR3: CASSPRPGTSDEQFF
DNA: TGTGCCAGCAGTCCACGTCCGGGGACTTCTGATGAGCAGTTCTTC
J: TRBJ2-1
V: TRBV25-1
D: NA
size: NA

CDR3: CASSSLWGNTGELFF
DNA: TGTGCCAGCAGTTCCCTATGGGGAAACACCGGGGAGCTGTTTTTT
J: TRBJ2-2
V: TRBV12-3/TRBV12-4
D: NA
size: few

CDR3: CASSLGQGAGETQYF
DNA: TGTGCCAGCAGTTTAGGTCAGGGGGCGGGTGAGACCCAGTACTTC
J: TRBJ2-5
V: TRBV28
D: TRBD1
size: many

CDR3: CSARRLGRLAKNIQYF
DNA: TGCAGTGCTAGACGGTTGGGGCGCTTAGCCAAAAACATTCAGTACTTC
J: TRBJ2-4
V: TRBV20-1
D: NA
size: few

CDR3: CASSESTGMNTEAFF
DNA: TGTGCCAGCAGTGAATCGACAGGAATGAACACTGAAGCTTTCTTT
J: TRBJ1-1
V: TRBV25-1
D: NA
size: many

CDR3: CASSSSGDADNEQFF
DNA: TGTGCCAGCAGCTCAAGCGGAGACGCTGACAATGAGCAGTTCTTC
J: TRBJ2-1
V: TRBV13
D: NA
size: many

CDR3: CASSLAPSGSSYNEQFF
DNA: TGCGCCAGCAGCTTGGCCCCTAGCGGGAGCTCCTACAATGAGCAGTTCTTC
J: TRBJ2-1
V: TRBV5-1
D: TRBD2
size: many

CDR3: CASSPLLEEQFF
DNA: TGTGCCAGCAGCCCCCTACTTGAGGAGCAGTTCTTC
J: TRBJ2-1
V: TRBV12-3/TRBV12-4
D: NA
size: many

CDR3: CASSRLADLTDTQYF
DNA: TGTGCCAGCAGCCGACTAGCGGACCTCACAGATACGCAGTATTTT
J: TRBJ2-3
V: TRBV12-3/TRBV12-4
D: TRBD2
size: few

CDR3: CSATGHPGYTF
DNA: TGCAGTGCTACGGGACACCCTGGCTACACCTTC
J: TRBJ1-2
V: TRBV20-1
D: NA
size: few

CDR3: CASSLGTSGRSETQYF
DNA: TGTGCCAGCAGTCTCGGGACTAGCGGGAGGTCAGAGACCCAGTACTTC
J: TRBJ2-5
V: TRBV27
D: TRBD2
size: NA

CDR3: CASSLAASGSGLYEQYF
DNA: TGTGCCAGCAGCTTAGCTGCTAGCGGGAGCGGCCTCTACGAGCAGTACTTC
J: TRBJ2-7
V: TRBV7-2
D: TRBD2
size: NA

CDR3: CSARDGTGYVQYF
DNA: TGCAGTGCTAGAGATGGGACTGGGTATGTTCAGTACTTC
J: TRBJ2-4
V: TRBV20-1
D: NA
size: few

CDR3: CASNRGLAGKNEQFF
DNA: TGTGCCAGCAATAGGGGACTAGCGGGAAAGAATGAGCAGTTCTTC
J: TRBJ2-1
V: TRBV4-2
D: TRBD2
size: few

CDR3: CASDKGGGLGQFF
DNA: TGTGCCAGCGACAAAGGCGGAGGGTTGGGGCAGTTCTTC
J: TRBJ2-1
V: TRBV28
D: NA
size: few

CDR3: CASSPSIGHPYEQFF
DNA: TGTGCCAGCTCCCCTTCGATAGGACATCCCTATGAGCAGTTCTTC
J: TRBJ2-1
V: TRBV27
D: NA
size: NA

CDR3: CASSPSIYEQYF
DNA: TGTGCCAGCAGTCCATCAATCTACGAGCAGTACTTC
J: TRBJ2-7
V: TRBV12-3/TRBV12-4
D: NA
size: NA

CDR3: CASSAGAPSPGELFF
DNA: TGTGCCAGCAGTGCCGGGGCCCCCTCTCCCGGGGAGCTGTTTTTT
J: TRBJ2-2
V: TRBV9
D: NA
size: few

CDR3: CASVSVGLAGPLQAYEQYF
DNA: TGTGCCAGCGTCAGTGTGGGTCTAGCGGGCCCCCTCCAAGCCTACGAGCAGTACTTC
J: TRBJ2-7
V: TRBV28
D: TRBD2
size: many

CDR3: CASSPRDRDTEAFF
DNA: TGCGCCAGCAGCCCCCGGGACAGGGACACTGAAGCTTTCTTT
J: TRBJ1-1
V: TRBV4-1
D: TRBD1
size: NA